The next 30 T cell receptor beta chains were all read from a single sample in a study of CD4+ T cells in melanoma. Some clones are missing from TCRdb's copy, which holds only in-frame ones; the method was immunoSEQ multiplex PCR. The sample shows 140,000 or so clones, about 90% of them seen only once. These receptors came from a human donor with melanoma.

V is TRBV18 and J is TRBJ2-3; a weak D match, TRBD2 (5 bases). Germline V gene data show CDR1 as KGHSH and CDR2 as LQKENI. V was trimmed by 2 bases and J by 5 bases, leaving 8 bases between them. The CDR3 loop spans 13 amino acids. The CDR3 reads CASSPSREDTQYF. The CDR3, as DNA: TGTGCCAGCTCACCATCCCGGGAAGATACGCAGTATTTT.

This clone has just a few counts. In DNA form, the CDR3 reads TGCGCCAGCAGTGAGCGGAATAATTCACCCCTCCACTTT. Its protein is CASSERNNSPLHF. The rearrangement uses TRBV10-2 and TRBJ1-6; unclear D gene. Germline V gives CDR1 WSHSY, CDR2 SAAADI. Trimming took 2 bases from V and 5 from J, leaving 4 bases between them. CDR3 length equals 13 residues.

The V call is TRBV18, the J call TRBJ1-4; 8 bases agree with TRBD1. The CDR3 consists of 15 residues. The junction had 8 bases not matched to a gene; V was cut back by 3 bases and J by 8 bases. The germline gives CDR1 KGHSH, CDR2 LQKENI. As DNA, the CDR3 is TGTGCCAGCTCACCGCAGGGGGCGATGTCAGAAAAACTGTTTTTT. It is translated as CASSPQGAMSEKLFF.

The V gene is TRBV7-9, the J gene TRBJ1-2; D is ambiguous. Germline CDR1 reads SEHNR; CDR2 reads FQNEAQ (reference sequence). Trimming took 5 bases from V and 3 from J, leaving 19 bases between them. There are 16 residues in the CDR3. CDR3 protein: CASSRLDLISHYGYTF. The DNA of the CDR3 is TGTGCCAGCAGCCGGTTGGACCTGATATCTCACTATGGCTACACCTTC.

The V call is TRBV18, the J call TRBJ2-7; D call uncertain. Trimming removed 0 bases from V and 2 bases from J, with 11 bases in between. This CDR3 comprises 15 residues. The V gene's germline CDR1 is KGHSH and CDR2 LQKENI. DNA of the CDR3: TGTGCCAGCTCACCACCGGGAAAGGGCACCTACGAGCAGTACTTC. It is translated as CASSPPGKGTYEQYF.

The CDR3 here is CASSLQGFAAGNTIYF. DNA for the CDR3: TGCGCCAGCAGCTTACAGGGGTTTGCGGCTGGAAACACCATATATTTT. J is TRBJ1-3 and V is TRBV5-1; 7 bases are a match to TRBD1. V lost 2 bases and J lost 2; bases outside the gene matches: 7. The germline gives CDR1 SGHRS, CDR2 YFSETQ. The length of the CDR3 is 16 residues. The variable domain in full, completed from reference TRBV5-1 and TRBJ1-3, reads KAGVTQTPRYLIKTRGQQVTLSCSPISGHRSVSWYQQTPGQGLQFLFEYFSETQRNKGNFPGRFSGRQFSNSRSEMNVSTLELGDSALYLCASSLQGFAAGNTIYFGEGSWLTVV.

The count of this clone is one. V usage is TRBV7-8 and J usage is TRBJ2-1; the match to TRBD2 covers 9 bases. The J segment lost 3 bases and the V segment lost 5 bases, leaving 8 bases of the junction unmatched. Germline CDR1 SGHVS, CDR2 FQNEAQ. This CDR3 has 16 residues. The CDR3 DNA reads TGTGCCAGCAGCCCTTGGGGTAGCGGGGGCTACAATGAGCAGTTCTTC. Its translation: CASSPWGSGGYNEQFF.

The genes are TRBV19 and TRBJ1-1; D gene uncertain. Germline V CDR1 and CDR2: LNHDA, SQIVND (reference sequence). The CDR3 sequence is 14 residues long. Trimming shortened V by 7 bases and J by 6 bases, and 18 bases separated the two germline ends. The CDR3 bases are TGTGCCAGTACGAAGGTTCGGTTGAGTCCTGAAGCTTTCTTT. Its translation is CASTKVRLSPEAFF.

Only one count was recorded for this clone. The chain uses TRBV6-6 and TRBJ1-2; D unclear. The germline CDR1 and CDR2 sequences are MNHNY and SVGAGI (reference sequence). This CDR3 is 11 amino acids long. The V end was cut by 6 bases, the J end by 2 bases, with 4 bases between. For the CDR3, the DNA is TGTGCCAGCAGCACGAACTATGGCTACACCTTC. The encoded protein is CASSTNYGYTF.

This clone was recorded once. Distinct nucleotide sequences in the sample also encode this CDR3. The rearrangement links TRBV11-2 to TRBJ1-1, with a possible D match to TRBD1 (5 bases). Trimming left V 1 base short and J 0 bases short, with 12 bases between. Germline CDR1 SGHAT, CDR2 FQNNGV. CDR3 length: 16 residues. The CDR3 DNA is TGTGCCAGCAGCTTAGGAGCTCAGGGCATGAACACTGAAGCTTTCTTT. Amino acid sequence: CASSLGAQGMNTEAFF.

The rearrangement joins TRBV5-1 to TRBJ2-1; 10 bases agree with TRBD2. CDR1 is SGHRS, CDR2 YFSETQ, per germline. The CDR3 contains 15 residues. The junction had 8 bases not matched to a gene; V was cut back by 4 bases and J by 7 bases. The CDR3 reads CASSTASGGLNEQFF. CDR3 bases: TGCGCCAGCAGCACGGCTAGCGGGGGTTTGAATGAGCAGTTCTTC. Looking up the rest from reference TRBV5-1 and TRBJ2-1 gives the full variable domain: KAGVTQTPRYLIKTRGQQVTLSCSPISGHRSVSWYQQTPGQGLQFLFEYFSETQRNKGNFPGRFSGRQFSNSRSEMNVSTLELGDSALYLCASSTASGGLNEQFFGPGTRLTVL.

J is TRBJ2-5 and V is TRBV5-8; 15 nucleotides match TRBD2. This CDR3 has 17 residues. Trimming took 2 bases from V and 2 from J; bases not matched to a gene: 4. CDR1 is SGHTS, CDR2 YDEGEE, per germline. The chain's CDR3 is CASSFGLAGGLQETQYF. CDR3 nucleotide sequence: TGTGCCAGCAGCTTTGGACTAGCGGGGGGGCTACAAGAGACCCAGTACTTC.

This chain joins TRBV2 and TRBJ1-5; 8 bases line up with TRBD1. V trimming: 3 bases; J trimming: 1 base; junction bases outside the gene matches: 5. The CDR3 is 16 residues long. Germline V gene data show CDR1 as SNHLY and CDR2 as FYNNEI. CDR3: CASSDQGARSNQPQHF. DNA for the CDR3: TGTGCCAGCAGTGACCAGGGGGCGAGGAGCAATCAGCCCCAGCATTTT. Variable domain in full (rest from reference TRBV2 and TRBJ1-5): EPEVTQTPSHQVTQMGQEVILRCVPISNHLYFYWYRQILGQKVEFLVSFYNNEISEKSEIFDDQFSVERPDGSNFTLKIRSTKLEDSAMYFCASSDQGARSNQPQHFGDGTRLSIL.

The chain couples TRBV5-1 to TRBJ2-5; 7 positions agree with TRBD2. V was pared by 3 bases and J by 1 base, with 9 bases of the junction left unmatched. CDR1 SGHRS and CDR2 YFSETQ come from the germline V gene. CDR3 length: 16 amino acids. In nucleotides, the CDR3 is TGCGCCAGCAGCTCTGGGGGGACTACCATCCAAGAGACCCAGTACTTC. This codes for CASSSGGTTIQETQYF. The full variable domain, its missing parts supplied by reference TRBV5-1 and TRBJ2-5, is KAGVTQTPRYLIKTRGQQVTLSCSPISGHRSVSWYQQTPGQGLQFLFEYFSETQRNKGNFPGRFSGRQFSNSRSEMNVSTLELGDSALYLCASSSGGTTIQETQYFGPGTRLLVL.

The chain joins TRBV5-1 to TRBJ1-2; perhaps TRBD1 as D (5 bases). Looked up from germline, CDR1 is SGHRS and CDR2 is YFSETQ. Trimming removed 0 bases from V and 7 bases from J, with 13 bases in between. The CDR3 is 14 amino acids. The CDR3 reads CASSLDQGRTGYTF. In nucleotides, the CDR3 is TGCGCCAGCAGCTTGGATCAGGGAAGGACTGGCTACACCTTC.

V gene TRBV7-8 combines with J gene TRBJ2-7, with 8 bases matching TRBD2. This CDR3 is built from 17 residues. V was clipped by 4 bases and J by 0 bases; unmatched bases: 11. In germline, CDR1 is SGHVS, CDR2 FQNEAQ. Here the CDR3 reads CASSSPGRGGISYEQYF. The CDR3 DNA sequence: TGTGCCAGCAGCTCTCCGGGACGCGGGGGGATCTCCTACGAGCAGTACTTC. The variable domain in full, with the rest retrieved from reference TRBV7-8 and TRBJ2-7, is GAGVSQSPRYKVAKRGQDVALRCDPISGHVSLFWYQQALGQGPEFLTYFQNEAQLDKSGLPSDRFFAERPEGSVSTLKIQRTQQEDSAVYLCASSSPGRGGISYEQYFGPGTRLTVT.

The J gene is TRBJ2-5, the V gene TRBV7-9, with 13 bases that match TRBD2. After removal of 5 bases from V and 4 bases from J, the junction contained 13 bases not matched to a gene. The germline V gene has CDR1 SEHNR and CDR2 FQNEAQ (reference sequence). This CDR3 is 18 amino acids long. The DNA of the CDR3 is TGTGCCAGCAGCACCCCAGGACTAGCGGGGGCCTCGGGAGAGACCCAGTACTTC. This codes for CASSTPGLAGASGETQYF.

The chain recombines TRBV2 with TRBJ1-2; D is unclear. Trimming pared 2 bases from V and 5 bases from J, leaving 6 bases between. The CDR3 sequence is 12 residues long. Germline V gene data show CDR1 as SNHLY and CDR2 as FYNNEI. The DNA of the CDR3 is TGTGCCAGCAGTGAAATGGAATATGGCTACACCTTC. Translated, it gives CASSEMEYGYTF.

This clone was detected only once. The gene calls are TRBV11-2 and TRBJ2-7; D perhaps matches TRBD1 (5 bases). The V and J ends lost 10 bases and 0 bases respectively, with 13 bases between them. Per the germline V gene, CDR1 is SGHAT and CDR2 is FQNNGV. This CDR3 spans 13 amino acids. In DNA, the CDR3 is TGTGCCACAGCCGGTGGGGCCTCCTACGAGCAGTACTTC. Translation: CATAGGASYEQYF.

CDR3: CASSLDAREQYF. DNA of the CDR3: TGCGCCAGCAGCCTGGACGCTCGCGAGCAGTACTTC. V and J are TRBV5-1 and TRBJ2-7, with D unresolved. CDR3 length: 12 residues. The V gene lost 4 bases and the J gene lost 6 bases, with 11 bases spanning the gap. The germline V gene has CDR1 SGHRS and CDR2 YFSETQ.

V is TRBV6-5 and J is TRBJ1-2, with D perhaps TRBD1 (5 bases). This CDR3 is built from 15 residues. Germline V CDR1 and CDR2: MNHEY, SVGAGI. V lost 2 bases and J lost 8, with 18 bases in between. DNA for the CDR3: TGTGCCAGCAGTTACCGGCGTGGGGGGTCAGGAGGCTACACCTTC. It encodes CASSYRRGGSGGYTF.

The chain recombines TRBV10-2 with TRBJ2-7, with 7 bases identical to TRBD2. J gave up 1 base and V 5 bases, and 14 bases lay outside the gene matches. CDR1 and CDR2 (germline): WSHSY, SAAADI. The CDR3 extends over 17 amino acids. The CDR3 is CASSRARAKRGSYEQYF. CDR3 nucleotides: TGCGCCAGCAGTCGAGCGAGGGCGAAGCGGGGTTCCTACGAGCAGTACTTC.

The CDR3 is CASSFETGTGYTF. For the CDR3, the DNA is TGTGCCAGCAGCTTTGAAACAGGGACGGGCTACACCTTC. The chain employs TRBV7-6 and TRBJ1-2; D may be TRBD1 (6 bases). The V and J ends lost 3 bases and 8 bases respectively, with 13 bases between them. The germline CDR1 and CDR2 sequences are SGHVS and FNYEAQ. This CDR3 region has 13 residues.

The chain carries TRBV6-1 and TRBJ1-4; 10 nucleotides agree with TRBD1. V lost 6 bases, J lost 6 bases, and 7 bases stayed unmatched. The CDR3 is 15 amino acids. Germline assignment: CDR1 MNHNS and CDR2 SASEGT. The CDR3 region is CASSSTTGGYEKLFF. In nucleotides, the CDR3 is TGTGCCAGCAGCTCTACGACAGGGGGCTATGAAAAACTGTTTTTT.

This rearrangement joins TRBV4-1 to TRBJ2-7; no definite D call. The V and J ends lost 3 bases and 0 bases respectively, with 12 bases between them. The CDR3 is 15 amino acids. Germline-derived CDR1 and CDR2 are MGHRA and YSYEKL. This CDR3 is CASSHGLGSSYEQYF. The DNA for the CDR3 is TGCGCCAGCAGCCACGGTCTGGGTAGCTCCTACGAGCAGTACTTC.

V is TRBV5-1 and J is TRBJ2-1, with TRBD2 identical over 14 bases. J was trimmed by 8 bases and V by 5 bases; bases with no gene match: 9. CDR3 length: 16 amino acids. Germline assignment: CDR1 SGHRS and CDR2 YFSETQ. The CDR3 is CASSLLGTSGGDEQFF. The CDR3 DNA follows: TGCGCCAGCAGTCTACTGGGGACTAGCGGGGGCGATGAGCAGTTCTTC.

The chain combines TRBV18 with TRBJ1-5; TRBD1 is a possible D gene (5 bases). V was cut by 3 bases and J by 1 base, with 10 bases left in between. Germline lookup yields CDR1 KGHSH and CDR2 LQKENI. This CDR3 spans 15 amino acids. In DNA, the CDR3 is TGTGCCAGCTCACCTCTGGGGGAGAGCAATCAGCCCCAGCATTTT. It codes for CASSPLGESNQPQHF.

The chain uses TRBV27 and TRBJ2-2, with 9 nucleotides matching TRBD1. Germline V gives CDR1 MNHEY, CDR2 SMNVEV (reference sequence). The J segment lost 6 bases and the V segment lost 5 bases, leaving 4 bases of the junction unmatched. The CDR3 totals 14 residues. CDR3 bases: TGTGCCAGCAGTCCTCGACAGGGGGCCGGGGAGCTGTTTTTT. As protein: CASSPRQGAGELFF.

The CDR3 DNA follows: TGTGCCTGGAGTGGGGGGGGCGGAAATGAAAAACTGTTTTTT. This gives the protein CAWSGGGGNEKLFF. This chain joins TRBV30 and TRBJ1-4; D possibly corresponds to TRBD1 (6 bases). This CDR3 region has 14 residues. The V end was cut by 1 base, the J end by 5 bases, with 11 bases between. The germline CDR1 and CDR2 sequences are GTSNPN and SVGIG (reference sequence).

The genes are TRBV2 and TRBJ2-7, with 9 bases that match TRBD1. The germline V gene encodes CDR1 SNHLY and CDR2 FYNNEI. The CDR3 spans 14 residues. V shed 7 bases and J 8 bases; nucleotides not matched to a gene: 12. CDR3 amino acids: CASTFGTGMQKQYF. CDR3 in DNA: TGTGCCAGCACTTTCGGGACAGGGATGCAAAAGCAGTACTTC.